The 9 T cell receptor beta chains below were found in one sample sequenced in a study of shared clonotypes between healthy human individuals. The repertoire was sequenced with immunoSEQ multiplex PCR; TCRdb's copy has only in-frame clones and lacks some. The profile shows 2,100,000 or so clones, approximately 94% of them singletons. What was sequenced was naive CD4+ T cells sorted from blood. Subset defined: CD45RA+ positively selected. Every receptor here comes from a man younger than 35 in good health.

This chain connects TRBV5-4 to TRBJ2-3; D call uncertain. The germline gives CDR1 SGHNT, CDR2 YYREEE (reference sequence). V was shortened by 4 bases and J by 0 bases, with 6 bases between the two germline ends. The CDR3 contains 13 residues. CDR3 nucleotide sequence: TGTGCCAGCAGCCTACAAAGCACAGATACGCAGTATTTT. It yields the protein CASSLQSTDTQYF. The full variable domain, its missing parts supplied by reference TRBV5-4 and TRBJ2-3, is ETGVTQSPTHLIKTRGQQVTLRCSSQSGHNTVSWYQQALGQGPQFIFQYYREEENGRGNFPPRFSGLQFPNYSSELNVNALELDDSALYLCASSLQSTDTQYFGPGTRLTVL.

This clone was observed a single time. J is TRBJ2-5 and V is TRBV7-3; 7 positions agree with TRBD1. The CDR3 covers 14 residues. The trim removed 6 bases at V and 5 bases at J, leaving 9 bases unmatched. Germline-derived CDR1 and CDR2 are SGHTA and FQGTGA. CDR3 coding DNA: TGTGCCAGCAGTACCACGGGGACAGCGGAGACCCAGTACTTC. As protein: CASSTTGTAETQYF.

V is TRBV2 and J is TRBJ2-3, with D hard to call. The CDR3 runs 14 residues. Germline V CDR1 and CDR2: SNHLY, FYNNEI. Trimming took off 7 bases at V and 2 bases at J, with 13 bases between the two ends. CDR3 coding DNA: TGTGCCAGCACCCGCCTCGACCCCACAGATACGCAGTATTTT. Translation gives CASTRLDPTDTQYF.

This sequence joins TRBV6-1 and TRBJ1-4; the D is unclear. This CDR3 contains 14 residues. Germline-derived CDR1 and CDR2 are MNHNS and SASEGT. The V end lost 4 bases, the J end lost 0 bases, and 6 bases lay between the germline ends. The CDR3 DNA follows: TGTGCCAGCAGTGCCGGATCAACTAATGAAAAACTGTTTTTT. This codes for CASSAGSTNEKLFF.

The chain carries TRBV18 and TRBJ1-3; a weak D match, TRBD1 (5 bases). Trimming left V 5 bases short and J 0 bases short, with 11 bases between. CDR1 and CDR2 from the germline V gene are KGHSH and LQKENI. The CDR3 is 15 residues long. CDR3 DNA: TGTGCCAGCTCATCGGGGCAGACCTCTGGAAACACCATATATTTT. Protein sequence: CASSSGQTSGNTIYF.

This clone appeared once. This sample includes further DNA sequences coding for the same CDR3. This sequence joins TRBV5-1 and TRBJ1-6; D perhaps matches TRBD1 (5 bases). This CDR3 contains 14 residues. In germline, CDR1 is SGHRS, CDR2 YFSETQ. V gave up 0 bases and J gave up 6 bases, with 7 bases separating them. CDR3 amino acids: CASSLGGTNSPLHF. The CDR3 nucleotides read TGCGCCAGCAGCTTGGGGGGGACTAATTCACCCCTCCACTTT.

V usage is TRBV28 and J usage is TRBJ2-1; unclear D gene. The CDR3 covers 14 residues. Trimming cost V 2 bases and J 3 bases, with 8 bases left between them. Per germline, CDR1 MDHEN and CDR2 SYDVKM. The CDR3 DNA sequence: TGTGCCAGCAGTTTAGGTGCGGACTACAATGAGCAGTTCTTC. Translation: CASSLGADYNEQFF.

The chain employs TRBV6-5 and TRBJ1-1; D is uncertain. The germline V gene has CDR1 MNHEY and CDR2 SVGAGI. The CDR3 contains 15 residues. Trimming took off 6 bases at V and 4 bases at J, with 18 bases between the two ends. CDR3 residues: CASRPVAGGSTEAFF. For the CDR3, the DNA is TGTGCCAGCAGACCTGTGGCCGGAGGGTCCACTGAAGCTTTCTTT.

V gene TRBV5-1 combines with J gene TRBJ2-2; TRBD2 agrees at 9 bases. CDR3 size: 15 residues. Germline V gene lookup returns CDR1 SGHRS and CDR2 YFSETQ. V dropped 5 bases and J dropped 6; count of bases not matched to a gene: 8. The CDR3 spells CASSVGTSTSGELFF. CDR3 DNA: TGCGCCAGCAGTGTCGGGACTAGCACCTCCGGGGAGCTGTTTTTT.